This TCR beta chain originates from a study of cytomegalovirus exposure and HLA in healthy donors. Study-wide results and limits: In an earlier analysis, about 87% or about 30%: the productive usage of most TCR beta V segments. With further analysis later on, most CMV-associated TCR beta chains appeared HLA-restricted. In vitro work confirmed that a few CMV-associated chains recognize CMV antigens.

PCR used 60 Vbeta primers and 13 Jbeta primers. Methods used by the authors: A follow-up analysis tallied tens of millions of unique TCR beta chains, roughly 11 million shared. Here immunoSEQ multiplex PCR was the method, and the copy in TCRdb shows in-frame clones only, minus some. Clonal size and the V and J genes are those of that table, whereas D and trimming came from the DNA. The data show over 140,000 clones, with 80% seen just once and around 2.5% held by the top ten. About this clone: Its antigen remains unknown.

Per germline, CDR1 MNHNY and CDR2 SVGAGI (reference sequence). The V gene lost 6 bases and the J gene lost 5 bases, with 16 bases spanning the gap. The CDR3 spans 14 residues. The TCR was taken from a man aged 45-65 years in good health and CMV-seronegative. Sequencing was done on a sample of PBMCs. The chain recombines TRBV6-6 with TRBJ2-5; maybe TRBD1 (5 bases). The CDR3 region is CASSQGPGRETQYF. The CDR3 bases are TGTGCCAGCAGCCAGGGCCCCGGCCGGGAGACCCAGTACTTC.